This passage covers 27 T cell receptor beta chains from one sample sequenced in a study of T cell responses to AZD1222 COVID-19 vaccine. The assay was immunoSEQ multiplex PCR, and TCRdb's table has in-frame clones only and misses some. The table lists around 99,000 clones, around 92% of them singletons. The sequencing used peripheral blood, collected on day 0 of AZD1222 vaccination. The receptors shown here come from an adult in good health.

The V gene is TRBV28, the J gene TRBJ1-2, with D hard to call. This CDR3 has 13 residues. The V gene's germline CDR1 is MDHEN and CDR2 SYDVKM. Trimming cost V 4 bases and J 5 bases, with 11 bases left between them. The CDR3 coding sequence is TGTGCCAGCAGTTCCTTCGGACGGTATGGCTACACCTTC. Amino acids: CASSSFGRYGYTF.

The chain couples TRBV5-4 to TRBJ2-3; 7 bases are shared with TRBD2. CDR1 is SGHNT, CDR2 YYREEE, per germline (reference sequence). This CDR3 has 16 amino acids. V dropped 1 base and J dropped 2; count of bases not matched to a gene: 7. This chain's CDR3 is CASSLRLAEVTDTQYF. The CDR3 DNA sequence: TGTGCCAGCAGCTTGCGGCTAGCGGAAGTCACAGATACGCAGTATTTT.

The V and J genes are TRBV7-2 and TRBJ1-3; no clear D. V gave up 1 base and J gave up 7 bases, with 8 bases separating them. The CDR3 is 13 amino acids. From germline, CDR1 is SGHTA and CDR2 FQGNSA. The CDR3 nucleotides are TGTGCCAGCAGCTTAGGCCTTCGCAACACCATATATTTT. This gives the protein CASSLGLRNTIYF.

The chain has TRBV7-3 and TRBJ2-1; D tentatively reads TRBD1 or TRBD2 (6 bases each). V was cut by 4 bases and J by 6 bases, with 19 bases left in between. Per germline, CDR1 SGHTA and CDR2 FQGTGA. The CDR3 is made up of 16 amino acids. The CDR3 protein is CASSSPTGRRGNEQFF. The CDR3 region has the DNA TGTGCCAGCAGCTCACCAACAGGGAGGCGAGGCAATGAGCAGTTCTTC.

The chain uses TRBV24-1 and TRBJ2-1; 7 bases line up with TRBD1. The J segment lost 0 bases and the V segment lost 1 base, leaving 14 bases of the junction unmatched. Germline values: CDR1 KGHDR, CDR2 SFDVKD. The CDR3 loop spans 20 amino acids. Here the CDR3 reads CATSDFPSGTASNSYNEQFF. CDR3 DNA: TGTGCCACCAGTGATTTCCCCTCCGGGACAGCTTCCAACTCCTACAATGAGCAGTTCTTC.

This chain connects TRBV9 to TRBJ1-1; D not resolved. V lost 0 bases and J lost 5, with 20 bases in between. This CDR3 spans 17 amino acids. Germline-derived CDR1 and CDR2 are SGDLS and YYNGEE. The CDR3 region has the DNA TGTGCCAGCAGCGTAGGTATCACACCCCAAACCGAGACTGAAGCTTTCTTT. Its protein product is CASSVGITPQTETEAFF.

This clone appeared a few times. The chain links TRBV2 to TRBJ1-2, with TRBD1 matching over 7 bases. CDR1 is SNHLY and CDR2 is FYNNEI in the germline V gene. V lost 8 bases to trimming and J lost 8 bases; unmatched junction nucleotides: 11. The CDR3 sequence is 13 residues long. DNA of the CDR3: TGTGCCAGCGGGCTGGGAAGGGGGCAGGGCTACACCTTC. Its translation is CASGLGRGQGYTF.

The chain is built from TRBV30 and TRBJ1-2, with D tentatively TRBD1 (5 bases). Trimming shortened V by 1 base and J by 2 bases, and 14 bases separated the two germline ends. Germline values: CDR1 GTSNPN, CDR2 SVGIG (reference sequence). The CDR3 contains 15 residues. The CDR3: CAWSETVGTNYGYTF. CDR3 bases: TGTGCCTGGAGTGAGACTGTGGGGACCAACTATGGCTACACCTTC.

This clone showed up just a few times. The chain is built from TRBV6-2 or TRBV6-3 and TRBJ2-7; D is uncertain. Trimming shortened V by 5 bases and J by 2 bases, and 10 bases separated the two germline ends. The germline gives CDR1 MNHEY, CDR2 SVGEGT. CDR3 length: 13 residues. CDR3 protein: CASSTDITYEQYF. For the CDR3, the DNA is TGTGCCAGCAGTACCGACATAACCTACGAGCAGTACTTC.

The genes are TRBV28 and TRBJ1-2; TRBD1 might be the D (6 bases). CDR1 MDHEN and CDR2 SYDVKM come from the germline V gene. This CDR3 comprises 14 residues. V shed 2 bases and J shed 4 bases, with 11 bases lying between them. CDR3 residues: CASSLRGALYGYTF. The DNA for the CDR3 is TGTGCCAGCAGTTTAAGGGGGGCTCTCTATGGCTACACCTTC.

This clone was seen only once. The chain couples TRBV29-1 to TRBJ1-2, with D hard to call. V dropped 2 bases and J dropped 2 bases, with 12 bases sitting between them. Germline V gene lookup returns CDR1 SQVTM and CDR2 ANQGSEA. The CDR3 consists of 14 residues. For the CDR3, the DNA is TGCAGCGTTGAAAGGGCAAATTTAAACTATGGCTACACCTTC. It encodes CSVERANLNYGYTF.

This chain joins TRBV30 and TRBJ1-1; 10 bases match TRBD1. The germline V gene has CDR1 GTSNPN and CDR2 SVGIG (reference sequence). With 5 bases clipped from V and 5 bases from J, the junction kept 11 bases outside the gene matches. The CDR3 spans 15 residues. The chain's CDR3 is CAWGRTGGTWTEAFF. CDR3 coding DNA: TGTGCCTGGGGGAGGACAGGGGGAACTTGGACTGAAGCTTTCTTT.

The V call is TRBV3-1 (or the pseudogene TRBV3-2), the J call TRBJ1-2; D is unresolved. With 1 base removed from V and 4 bases from J, the gap between germline ends came to 10 bases. This CDR3 contains 14 residues. Germline values: CDR1 LGHDT, CDR2 YNNKEL (reference sequence). CDR3 coding DNA: TGTGCCAGCAGCCAAGGTGGCCGAAGCTATGGCTACACCTTC. Its protein is CASSQGGRSYGYTF.

This chain joins TRBV12-5 and TRBJ1-6; the D gene is possibly TRBD1 (5 bases). This CDR3 has 14 amino acids. Per the germline V gene, CDR1 is LGHNT and CDR2 is FRNRAP. The ends were cut back, 0 bases at V and 11 bases at J, with 11 bases in the middle. The DNA for the CDR3 is TGTGCTAGTGGTTTGGTTTCGGGGGAGACACCCCTCCACTTT. Translated: CASGLVSGETPLHF.

The chain carries TRBV9 and TRBJ2-1; D call uncertain. The CDR3 runs to 15 residues. Trimming removed 3 bases at V and 0 bases at J, with 10 bases between. The germline CDR1 and CDR2 sequences are SGDLS and YYNGEE. CDR3 in DNA: TGTGCCAGCAGCGCAACGGCGAGCTCCTACAATGAGCAGTTCTTC. As protein: CASSATASSYNEQFF.

The chain combines TRBV7-9 with TRBJ1-3, with TRBD1 matching over 8 bases. The CDR3 covers 15 residues. V dropped 4 bases and J dropped 2; count of bases not matched to a gene: 4. Looked up from germline, CDR1 is SEHNR and CDR2 is FQNEAQ (reference sequence). The CDR3 DNA is TGTGCCAGCAGCTGGACAGGGAGGACTGGAAACACCATATATTTT. Residues: CASSWTGRTGNTIYF.

The CDR3 sequence: CATGTWGQRQETQYF. CDR3 coding DNA: TGTGCAACCGGAACTTGGGGACAGCGCCAAGAGACCCAGTACTTC. The chain employs TRBV19 and TRBJ2-5; 7 positions match TRBD1. The CDR3 has 15 residues. The germline V gene encodes CDR1 LNHDA and CDR2 SQIVND (reference sequence). Full variable domain (rest looked up from reference TRBV19 and TRBJ2-5): DGGITQSPKYLFRKEGQNVTLSCEQNLNHDAMYWYRQDPGQGLRLIYYSQIVNDFQKGDIAEGYSVSREKKESFPLTVTSAQKNPTAFYLCATGTWGQRQETQYFGPGTRLLVL.

V usage is TRBV29-1 and J usage is TRBJ2-5; 8 bases align to TRBD2. Trimming cost V 4 bases and J 4 bases; bases outside gene matches: 5. Per germline, CDR1 SQVTM and CDR2 ANQGSEA. The CDR3 spans 13 residues. CDR3 coding DNA: TGCAGCGTTGTTCTTGCGGGGGGAGAGACCCAGTACTTC. Protein product: CSVVLAGGETQYF.

The J gene is TRBJ1-4, the V gene TRBV11-3; maybe TRBD1 (5 bases). Trimming cost V 7 bases and J 6 bases, with 15 bases left between them. The germline CDR1 and CDR2 sequences are SGHNT and YENEEA. The CDR3 sequence is 14 residues long. CDR3 bases: TGTGCCAGCACGCCTGCAGGGTGGGATGAAAAACTGTTTTTT. Protein product: CASTPAGWDEKLFF.

The rearrangement links TRBV11-3 to TRBJ2-5; D possibly corresponds to TRBD2 (6 bases). The CDR3 sequence is 15 residues long. V lost 1 base to trimming and J lost 1 base, with 10 bases between them. In germline, CDR1 is SGHNT, CDR2 YENEEA. The CDR3 nucleotides read TGTGCCAGCAGCTTAGGCGGGGTACTCCAAGAGACCCAGTACTTC. As protein: CASSLGGVLQETQYF.

The chain combines TRBV19 with TRBJ1-3, with D perhaps matching TRBD1 (6 bases). Trimming shortened V by 11 bases and J by 5 bases, and 16 bases separated the two germline ends. CDR1 is LNHDA and CDR2 is SQIVND in the germline V gene (reference sequence). The CDR3 length is 13 residues. This CDR3 reads CAVKSGGRNTIYF. The CDR3 DNA is TGTGCCGTCAAGTCGGGGGGCAGAAACACCATATATTTT. Full variable domain (rest looked up from reference TRBV19 and TRBJ1-3): DGGITQSPKYLFRKEGQNVTLSCEQNLNHDAMYWYRQDPGQGLRLIYYSQIVNDFQKGDIAEGYSVSREKKESFPLTVTSAQKNPTAFYLCAVKSGGRNTIYFGEGSWLTVV.

The rearrangement links TRBV24-1 to TRBJ1-2, with TRBD1 identical over 10 bases. The ends lost 3 bases at V and 8 bases at J; junction bases unmatched: 11. Germline lookup yields CDR1 KGHDR and CDR2 SFDVKD. The CDR3 totals 16 residues. CDR3 sequence (DNA): TGTGCCACCAGTGATGGAACCGGGACAGGGGTAGGAGGCTACACCTTC. Translation: CATSDGTGTGVGGYTF.

The chain employs TRBV25-1 and TRBJ1-4, with D uncertain. The CDR3 is made up of 14 amino acids. The V end was cut by 4 bases, the J end by 7 bases, with 13 bases between. Germline V CDR1 and CDR2: MGHDK, SYGVNS. CDR3 bases: TGTGCCAGCAGTGGAAGACCGGGTCTTGAAAAACTGTTTTTT. Protein: CASSGRPGLEKLFF.

The J gene is TRBJ1-3, the V gene TRBV15; D is ambiguous. The CDR3 spans 16 residues. V was pared by 0 bases and J by 2 bases, with 11 bases between. Germline V gene data show CDR1 as LNHNV and CDR2 as YYDKDF (reference sequence). The CDR3 is CATSRDWVGPGNTIYF. The CDR3, as DNA: TGTGCCACCAGCAGAGACTGGGTCGGACCTGGAAACACCATATATTTT.

J is TRBJ2-7 and V is TRBV19, with D tentatively TRBD2 (6 bases). This CDR3 region has 14 residues. Germline V gene data show CDR1 as LNHDA and CDR2 as SQIVND (reference sequence). V was pared by 7 bases and J by 2 bases, with 15 bases between. The CDR3 DNA reads as TGTGCCAGTAAGGAGGGTGCAGGGACCTACGAGCAGTACTTC. Amino acid sequence: CASKEGAGTYEQYF.

This chain uses TRBV4-1 with TRBJ1-2, with 7 bases lining up with TRBD1. The ends lost 0 bases at V and 4 bases at J; junction bases unmatched: 5. The CDR3 contains 15 residues. Germline assignment: CDR1 MGHRA and CDR2 YSYEKL. This chain's CDR3 is CASSQDRGVGYGYTF. DNA for the CDR3: TGCGCCAGCAGCCAAGACAGGGGGGTCGGCTATGGCTACACCTTC.

The gene calls are TRBV7-3 and TRBJ2-3; TRBD2 aligns across 10 bases. CDR1 is SGHTA and CDR2 is FQGTGA in the germline V gene. The CDR3 covers 14 residues. The J segment lost 5 bases and the V segment lost 2 bases, leaving 1 base of the junction unmatched. For the CDR3, the DNA is TGTGCCAGCAGCTTAGGACTAGCGGTAGATACGCAGTATTTT. This encodes CASSLGLAVDTQYF.